Each of the 20 T cell receptor beta chains below was sequenced from the same sample in a study of T cell responses to AZD1222 COVID-19 vaccine. Libraries were prepared by immunoSEQ multiplex PCR; TCRdb keeps only in-frame clonotypes and omits some of them. The table lists 100,000 to 150,000 clones, 85% to 90% of them singletons. This specimen consisted of peripheral blood, obtained on day 0 of AZD1222 vaccination. Receptors were obtained from an adult in good health.

This clone was recorded only once. V gene TRBV15 combines with J gene TRBJ1-2; D ambiguous. This CDR3 contains 15 residues. Per germline, CDR1 LNHNV and CDR2 YYDKDF (reference sequence). V was pared by 0 bases and J by 2 bases, with 10 bases between. This chain's CDR3 is CATSRDRSENYGYTF. In nucleotides, the CDR3 is TGTGCCACCAGCAGAGATAGGAGTGAGAACTATGGCTACACCTTC. The complete variable domain, with remaining parts taken from reference TRBV15 and TRBJ1-2, reads DAMVIQNPRYQVTQFGKPVTLSCSQTLNHNVMYWYQQKSSQAPKLLFHYYDKDFNNEADTPDNFQSRRPNTSFCFLDIRSPGLGDTAMYLCATSRDRSENYGYTFGSGTRLTVV.

The chain couples TRBV10-1 to TRBJ2-3; D assignment may be TRBD1 or TRBD2 (5 bases each). CDR3 size: 15 residues. From germline, CDR1 is WNHNN and CDR2 SYGVQD (reference sequence). The V gene lost 0 bases and the J gene lost 0 bases, with 7 bases spanning the gap. The CDR3 bases are TGCGCCAGCAGTGAGTCGGGACGGAGCACAGATACGCAGTATTTT. Its protein is CASSESGRSTDTQYF.

The chain has TRBV3-1 (or the pseudogene TRBV3-2) and TRBJ2-3, with TRBD2 identical over 11 bases. Germline-derived CDR1 and CDR2 are LGHDT and YNNKEL (reference sequence). Trimming removed 4 bases from V and 1 base from J; junction bases left unmatched: 4. The CDR3 has 16 amino acids. CDR3 residues: CASSLKTSGGTDTQYF. For the CDR3, the DNA is TGTGCCAGCAGCCTCAAGACTAGCGGGGGCACAGATACGCAGTATTTT.

This chain connects TRBV7-2 to TRBJ2-7; TRBD2 aligns across 12 bases. Germline V lookup: CDR1 SGHTA, CDR2 FQGNSA. Trimming cost V 5 bases and J 3 bases; bases outside gene matches: 8. The CDR3 runs to 16 residues. In nucleotides, the CDR3 is TGTGCCAGCAGCCCACCGGGACTAGCGGGTTACTACGAGCAGTACTTC. The encoded protein is CASSPPGLAGYYEQYF.

The CDR3 DNA reads as TGTGCCAGCAGTTTGGGCGGGGGACAGATGTTTTACGAGCAGTACTTC. Amino acid sequence: CASSLGGGQMFYEQYF. This chain links TRBV28 with TRBJ2-7; the D call may be TRBD1 or TRBD2 (7 bases each). This CDR3 has 16 residues. The V gene's germline CDR1 is MDHEN and CDR2 SYDVKM. V lost 3 bases, J lost 4 bases, and 19 bases lay in between.

This clone was recorded a few times. The rearrangement joins TRBV7-9 to TRBJ1-1; maybe TRBD1 (5 bases). Germline loops: CDR1 SEHNR, CDR2 FQNEAQ (reference sequence). The ends were cut back, 1 base at V and 12 bases at J, with 18 bases in the middle. CDR3 length: 14 residues. CDR3 protein: CASSLGQGPGRTFF. As DNA, the CDR3 is TGTGCCAGCAGCTTAGGGCAGGGTCCAGGGCGGACTTTCTTT.

This rearrangement joins TRBV28 to TRBJ1-5, with 7 bases aligning to TRBD1. Germline V gene data show CDR1 as MDHEN and CDR2 as SYDVKM. V shed 4 bases and J 1 base; nucleotides not matched to a gene: 4. This CDR3 is built from 15 residues. Here the CDR3 DNA reads TGTGCCAGCAGTTCCACAGGGGCCAGCAATCAGCCCCAGCATTTT. This codes for CASSSTGASNQPQHF.

The chain has TRBV7-9 and TRBJ1-6, with 9 bases matching TRBD1. Trimming took 0 bases from V and 8 from J; bases not matched to a gene: 8. The germline V gene encodes CDR1 SEHNR and CDR2 FQNEAQ (reference sequence). There are 17 residues in the CDR3. The DNA for the CDR3 is TGTGCCAGCAGCTTAGCCCACGGGACAGGGTTTTATTCACCCCTCCACTTT. As protein: CASSLAHGTGFYSPLHF.

The gene calls are TRBV28 and TRBJ2-7, with TRBD1 identical over 8 bases. V lost 7 bases and J lost 4; bases outside the gene matches: 9. CDR1 is MDHEN and CDR2 is SYDVKM in the germline V gene. This CDR3 is 14 amino acids long. The CDR3 sequence: CASMDGQGVYEQYF. CDR3 in DNA: TGTGCCAGCATGGACGGACAGGGTGTTTACGAGCAGTACTTC.

The V gene is TRBV5-1, the J gene TRBJ1-2; D uncertain. Germline V gene sequence: CDR1 SGHRS, CDR2 YFSETQ. V was clipped by 3 bases and J by 1 base, with 10 bases between them. The CDR3 totals 14 residues. The CDR3 here is CASSSAGLNYGYTF. The CDR3 DNA follows: TGCGCCAGCAGCTCGGCAGGTCTTAACTATGGCTACACCTTC.

V gene TRBV30 combines with J gene TRBJ2-1; TRBD2 matches 13 bases. From germline, CDR1 is GTSNPN and CDR2 SVGIG (reference sequence). CDR3 length equals 19 residues. The V segment lost 1 base and the J segment 1 base; nucleotides outside the gene matches: 10. For the CDR3, the DNA is TGTGCCTGGAGTGACGGACTAGCGGGAGACCTTCTTTCCTACAATGAGCAGTTCTTC. This codes for CAWSDGLAGDLLSYNEQFF.

CDR3 loop: CASSLVAGTANTGELFF. DNA for the CDR3: TGTGCCAGCAGCTTAGTCGCCGGGACAGCGAACACCGGGGAGCTGTTTTTT. The chain employs TRBV7-6 and TRBJ2-2, with 7 bases identical to TRBD1. Germline trimming cut 1 base from V and 0 bases from J; bases unmatched to any gene: 5. Germline CDR1 SGHVS, CDR2 FNYEAQ. This CDR3 has 17 amino acids.

The chain carries TRBV27 and TRBJ1-5; tentative D call: TRBD1 (5 bases). CDR1 and CDR2 (germline): MNHEY, SMNVEV (reference sequence). The ends were cut back, 6 bases at V and 3 bases at J, with 18 bases in the middle. The CDR3 extends over 16 amino acids. The CDR3, as DNA: TGTGCCAGCAGGCCCTTTGGGCCAGGGAACAATCAGCCCCAGCATTTT. Translation: CASRPFGPGNNQPQHF.

This chain connects TRBV9 to TRBJ2-6; D may be TRBD2 (7 bases). This CDR3 region has 17 residues. CDR1 is SGDLS, CDR2 YYNGEE, per germline. Trimming took off 3 bases at V and 0 bases at J, with 13 bases between the two ends. This CDR3 reads CASSDAGAFSGANVLTF. CDR3 DNA: TGTGCCAGCAGCGATGCGGGGGCCTTCTCTGGGGCCAACGTCCTGACTTTC.

V is TRBV28 and J is TRBJ1-5; D may be TRBD1 (5 bases). CDR1 MDHEN and CDR2 SYDVKM come from the germline V gene. Trimming removed 8 bases at V and 4 bases at J, with 12 bases between. The CDR3 runs to 13 residues. The CDR3 region has the DNA TGTGCCAGCGAGACAGTCCTTAATCAGCCCCAGCATTTT. It is translated as CASETVLNQPQHF.

This clone was counted only a few times. The CDR3 spells CASSYSRRDGRSPLHF. The CDR3 nucleotides are TGTGCCAGCAGTTACTCACGGCGGGACGGCCGTTCACCCCTCCACTTT. This sequence joins TRBV6-2 or TRBV6-3 and TRBJ1-6; TRBD1 is a possible D gene (5 bases). This CDR3 region has 16 residues. Trimming shortened V by 0 bases and J by 9 bases, and 15 bases separated the two germline ends. CDR1 MNHEY and CDR2 SVGEGT come from the germline V gene.

This sequence joins TRBV5-1 and TRBJ2-1; 9 positions match TRBD2. Germline lookup yields CDR1 SGHRS and CDR2 YFSETQ. There are 16 residues in the CDR3. The ends lost 0 bases at V and 8 bases at J; junction bases unmatched: 9. Here the CDR3 DNA reads TGCGCCAGCAGCTTGGCCGGTAGCGGGAGTGGGTATGAGCAGTTCTTC. Translating gives CASSLAGSGSGYEQFF. Using reference TRBV5-1 and TRBJ2-1 for the parts outside the CDR3, the full variable domain is KAGVTQTPRYLIKTRGQQVTLSCSPISGHRSVSWYQQTPGQGLQFLFEYFSETQRNKGNFPGRFSGRQFSNSRSEMNVSTLELGDSALYLCASSLAGSGSGYEQFFGPGTRLTVL.

The chain recombines TRBV6-6 with TRBJ2-1; 8 bases agree with TRBD2. Looked up from germline, CDR1 is MNHNY and CDR2 is SVGAGI (reference sequence). With V trimmed by 5 bases and J by 7 bases, 16 bases remained unmatched. CDR3 size: 17 residues. The CDR3 sequence: CASSPSYWFGGRNEQFF. The DNA of the CDR3 is TGTGCCAGCAGTCCAAGCTACTGGTTTGGCGGGAGGAATGAGCAGTTCTTC.

The gene calls are TRBV7-2 and TRBJ1-6, with TRBD1 as a possible D gene (5 bases). Trimming stripped 1 base from V and 0 bases from J, with 10 bases between. CDR1 SGHTA and CDR2 FQGNSA come from the germline V gene. This CDR3 spans 17 amino acids. This CDR3 is CASSLGGRGSYNSPLHF. For the CDR3, the DNA is TGTGCCAGCAGCTTAGGGGGGAGGGGCTCCTATAATTCACCCCTCCACTTT.

This clone appeared once. The rearrangement links TRBV30 to TRBJ1-1; TRBD1 is a possible D gene (6 bases). Per germline, CDR1 GTSNPN and CDR2 SVGIG (reference sequence). Trimming removed 0 bases at V and 1 base at J, with 6 bases between. The CDR3 has 13 residues. CDR3 protein: CAWSVQGNTEAFF. The CDR3 DNA sequence: TGTGCCTGGAGTGTACAGGGGAACACTGAAGCTTTCTTT.